This T cell receptor (beta chain) was profiled in a study of blood T cell repertoires in COVID-19. Study-level background: Collection of acute and convalescent COVID-19 samples took place in the United States, Italy and Spain. T cells, B-cell-depleted T cells, or PBMCs supplied cDNA or gDNA.

As originally analysed: From reference gene primer amplification, estimates of nucleated cell counts were derived. TCRdb keeps only in-frame clones here, not all; method: immunoSEQ multiplex PCR. V and J calls plus clone size are reproduced from that table; the DNA served to infer D and trimming. The data contain roughly 100,000 clones, roughly nine tenths of them singletons. This CDR3 contains 11 residues. Per germline, CDR1 MDHEN and CDR2 SYDVKM. The germline V and J ends were trimmed by 4 bases and 8 bases, with 8 bases remaining between them. The receptor comes from a woman aged 80 or older in a cohort sampled during active COVID-19. The sequencing input was peripheral blood. This chain connects TRBV28 to TRBJ1-2; the D is unclear. CDR3 in DNA: TGTGCCAGCAGTTCGGCGGAAGGCTACACCTTC. Translation gives CASSSAEGYTF.